Listed below are T cell receptor beta chains from one sample, sequenced in a study of T cells after yellow fever vaccination. MiXCR, run by TCRdb on the 5' RACE reads, gives a single entry per CDR3 protein. This sample has roughly 330,000 distinct CDR3 sequences; around 7% occur once, and the top ten carry around 17%. This material consisted of PBMCs, taken 35 to 50 days after the first yellow fever vaccination. These receptors came from a young man who received the YFV17D yellow fever vaccine. Each CDR3 is given with its conserved first and last residue. Each record gives: V gene, D gene, J gene, clone size, CDR3 protein, CDR3 DNA. A D gene is named only where the DNA matches it firmly. Clone size, where shown, is once, few, many, or a class for clones that have expanded.

V: TRBV28
D: TRBD2
J: TRBJ2-5
size: .
CDR3: CASRLANSETQYF
DNA: TGTGCCAGCAGACTAGCGAACAGCGAGACCCAGTACTTC

V: TRBV6-1
D: TRBD1
J: TRBJ1-2
size: many
CDR3: CASSEGSSGQGVGYTF
DNA: TGTGCCAGCAGTGAAGGGTCGTCAGGACAGGGTGTTGGCTACACCTTC

V: TRBV4-2
D: TRBD1
J: TRBJ2-7
size: few
CDR3: CASSPGDRGYEQYF
DNA: TGTGCCAGCAGCCCGGGGGACAGGGGGTACGAGCAGTACTTC

V: TRBV3-1
D: TRBD2
J: TRBJ2-3
size: .
CDR3: CASSQEWGLDDTDTQYF
DNA: TGTGCCAGCAGCCAAGAATGGGGACTAGACGACACAGATACGCAGTATTTT

V: TRBV5-1
D: .
J: TRBJ1-6
size: .
CDR3: CASREDMSVSPLHF
DNA: TGCGCCAGCAGAGAGGACATGTCGGTTTCACCCCTCCACTTT

V: TRBV3-1
D: TRBD2
J: TRBJ2-1
size: few
CDR3: CASSSLSGGGASYNEQFF
DNA: TGTGCCAGCAGCTCCCTGTCCGGCGGGGGGGCCTCTTACAATGAGCAGTTCTTC

V: TRBV9
D: .
J: TRBJ2-2
size: few
CDR3: CASRARAPTGELFF
DNA: TGTGCCAGCAGAGCACGGGCCCCCACCGGGGAGCTGTTTTTT

V: TRBV7-3
D: .
J: TRBJ2-1
size: few
CDR3: CASSLNSHHEQFF
DNA: TGTGCCAGCAGCTTAAATAGTCACCATGAGCAGTTCTTC

V: TRBV3-1
D: .
J: TRBJ1-2
size: few
CDR3: CASSHESRGYTF
DNA: TGTGCCAGCAGCCACGAGAGTCGGGGCTACACCTTC

V: TRBV5-1
D: TRBD1
J: TRBJ1-2
size: .
CDR3: CASSSRQGPGYTF
DNA: TGCGCCAGCAGCTCGCGACAGGGACCTGGCTACACCTTC

V: TRBV20-1
D: .
J: TRBJ2-3
size: .
CDR3: CSASPRVDTQYF
DNA: TGCAGTGCTAGCCCCCGGGTAGATACGCAGTATTTT

V: TRBV4-1
D: .
J: TRBJ2-1
size: many
CDR3: CASSPLIQPRYNEQFF
DNA: TGCGCCAGCAGCCCTTTAATCCAGCCGCGGTACAATGAGCAGTTCTTC

V: TRBV20-1
D: .
J: TRBJ1-1
size: many
CDR3: CSAIPTGNTEAFF
DNA: TGCAGTGCGATCCCTACAGGGAACACTGAAGCTTTCTTT

V: TRBV5-4
D: TRBD1
J: TRBJ1-6
size: few
CDR3: CASSASRTGGSPLHF
DNA: TGTGCCAGCAGCGCTAGTAGGACAGGAGGTTCACCCCTCCACTTT

V: TRBV5-1
D: TRBD1
J: TRBJ1-1
size: many
CDR3: CASSLLGQGSTEAFF
DNA: TGCGCCAGCAGCTTGTTGGGACAGGGGAGCACTGAAGCTTTCTTT

V: TRBV2
D: .
J: TRBJ1-1
size: many
CDR3: CASSESPLYSEMNTEAFF
DNA: TGTGCCAGCAGTGAATCCCCTCTTTATTCCGAGATGAACACTGAAGCTTTCTTT

V: TRBV5-6
D: TRBD2
J: TRBJ2-5
size: few
CDR3: CASSFGRGGSWETQYF
DNA: TGTGCCAGCAGCTTTGGGCGGGGGGGCTCATGGGAGACCCAGTACTTC

V: TRBV6-5
D: .
J: TRBJ2-5
size: .
CDR3: CASSLSHSGLGETQYF
DNA: TGTGCCAGCAGTTTGAGTCATAGCGGCCTTGGGGAGACCCAGTACTTC

V: TRBV11-1
D: TRBD2
J: TRBJ2-1
size: .
CDR3: CASSPPTSGGVSYNEQFF
DNA: TGTGCCAGCAGCCCACCAACTAGCGGGGGGGTCTCCTACAATGAGCAGTTCTTC

V: TRBV7-2
D: .
J: TRBJ1-1
size: few
CDR3: CASSFSFQVVTEAFF
DNA: TGTGCCAGCAGTTTTAGCTTTCAGGTGGTCACTGAAGCTTTCTTT

V: TRBV19
D: TRBD2
J: TRBJ2-1
size: once
CDR3: CASSTSGGFYNEQFF
DNA: TGTGCCAGTAGTACTAGCGGGGGATTCTACAATGAGCAGTTCTTC

V: TRBV5-1
D: .
J: TRBJ2-1
size: few
CDR3: CASSLSLRGHNEQFF
DNA: TGCGCCAGCAGCTTGTCATTGCGCGGCCACAATGAGCAGTTCTTC

V: TRBV5-1
D: .
J: TRBJ2-1
size: .
CDR3: CASSQARGDHEQFF
DNA: TGCGCCAGCAGCCAGGCGCGGGGAGACCATGAGCAGTTCTTC

V: TRBV20-1
D: .
J: TRBJ1-3
size: few
CDR3: CSASMASSGNTIYF
DNA: TGCAGTGCTAGTATGGCTAGCTCTGGAAACACCATATATTTT

V: TRBV25-1
D: TRBD2
J: TRBJ2-3
size: .
CDR3: CASVLSGGATDTQYF
DNA: TGTGCCAGCGTACTCAGCGGGGGGGCCACAGATACGCAGTATTTT

V: TRBV29-1
D: .
J: TRBJ1-2
size: .
CDR3: CSVGGGRNYGYTF
DNA: TGCAGCGTTGGAGGTGGCCGCAACTATGGCTACACCTTC

V: TRBV5-1
D: .
J: TRBJ2-7
size: many
CDR3: CASSSTIGGTEQYF
DNA: TGCGCCAGCAGCTCGACGATAGGGGGAACCGAGCAGTACTTC

V: TRBV20-1
D: .
J: TRBJ2-1
size: few
CDR3: CSAHDNEQFF
DNA: TGCAGTGCACACGACAATGAGCAGTTCTTC

V: TRBV5-1
D: .
J: TRBJ2-2
size: many
CDR3: CASSPGTLNTGELFF
DNA: TGCGCCAGCAGCCCCGGGACACTGAACACCGGGGAGCTGTTTTTT

V: TRBV20-1
D: .
J: TRBJ2-3
size: few
CDR3: CSAKVFEEADTQYF
DNA: TGTAGTGCTAAGGTTTTTGAAGAAGCAGATACGCAGTATTTT

V: TRBV14
D: .
J: TRBJ2-7
size: .
CDR3: CASSQALEQYF
DNA: TGTGCCAGCAGCCAAGCGTTGGAGCAGTACTTC

V: TRBV7-2
D: TRBD1
J: TRBJ2-4
size: .
CDR3: CASSLAVDRDVVQYF
DNA: TGTGCCAGCAGCTTAGCGGTGGACAGGGACGTTGTTCAGTACTTC

V: TRBV7-8
D: TRBD2
J: TRBJ2-2
size: .
CDR3: CASSFSGENTGELFF
DNA: TGTGCCAGCAGCTTTAGCGGGGAGAACACCGGGGAGCTGTTTTTT

V: TRBV5-4
D: TRBD2
J: TRBJ2-2
size: few
CDR3: CASSPGLAGALVPGELFF
DNA: TGTGCCAGCTCCCCCGGGCTAGCGGGGGCCTTGGTCCCCGGGGAGCTGTTTTTT

V: TRBV7-3
D: .
J: TRBJ2-3
size: many
CDR3: CASSLTAIGSLSTDTQYF
DNA: TGTGCCAGCAGCTTAACAGCTATCGGGTCGTTGAGCACAGATACGCAGTATTTT

V: TRBV5-1
D: .
J: TRBJ1-2
size: .
CDR3: CASSLAHGDGYTF
DNA: TGCGCCAGCAGCTTGGCACACGGGGACGGCTACACCTTC